These T cell receptor beta chains were read from a single sample in a study of cytomegalovirus exposure and HLA in healthy donors. Sequencing used immunoSEQ multiplex PCR; TCRdb keeps in-frame clones, though not all of them. The sample shows 100,000 to 130,000 clones, 82% of them seen only once. The sample comprised PBMCs. All receptors derive from a man in his thirties or forties in good health and CMV-seropositive. The CDR3 runs from the conserved cysteine through the conserved F or W.

v_call: TRBV7-2; cdr3_aa: CASSLDFKGIGNTIYF
v_call: TRBV5-1; cdr3_aa: CASSFVQGTGANVLTF
v_call: TRBV5-1; cdr3_aa: CASSLVQGSYEKLFF
v_call: TRBV19; cdr3_aa: CASSIRASGGGSDEQFF
v_call: TRBV5-6; cdr3_aa: CASSLAGGGYEQYF
v_call: TRBV6-5; cdr3_aa: CASTVGGVMETQYF
v_call: TRBV7-9; cdr3_aa: CASSPAYEQYF
v_call: TRBV2; cdr3_aa: CATDTGTGSYIQYF
v_call: TRBV18; cdr3_aa: CASSPPGDRMTDTQYF
v_call: TRBV5-1; cdr3_aa: CASSFYRGPGRSTEAFF
v_call: TRBV11-2; cdr3_aa: CASSLVQGSEQYF
v_call: TRBV2; cdr3_aa: CASGNRGQQPQHF
v_call: TRBV7-9; cdr3_aa: CSSSPQGPLYEQYF
v_call: TRBV5-1; cdr3_aa: CASSLPTAYNEQFF
v_call: TRBV7-7; cdr3_aa: CASSRQVSSYNEQFF
v_call: TRBV28; cdr3_aa: CASELGQGEKLFF
v_call: TRBV6-1; cdr3_aa: CASSDRGTANNEQFF
v_call: TRBV5-6; cdr3_aa: CASSLGQTKNTEAFF
v_call: TRBV9; cdr3_aa: CASSQGGDEQFF
v_call: TRBV19; cdr3_aa: CASSLQGLGYTF
v_call: TRBV9; cdr3_aa: CASSVGDRGYTGELFF
v_call: TRBV7-8; cdr3_aa: CASSLRLTSYNEQFF
v_call: TRBV6-5; cdr3_aa: CASKQGLAWSGELFF
v_call: TRBV6-1; cdr3_aa: CASSRNEDTQYF
v_call: TRBV7-9; cdr3_aa: CASSPQVPYGYTF